A selection of T cell receptor beta chains follows, all from one sample in a study of CD8 T cells in Susac syndrome. TCRdb recomputed calls from the immunoSEQ multiplex PCR reads with MiXCR, one row per CDR3 protein. The table lists fewer than 250,000 distinct CDR3 sequences, over 85% of them singletons. Sequenced material: CD4+ T cells from PBMCs. These receptor sequences come from a human donor in good health. The CDR3 runs from the conserved cysteine through the conserved F or W. D genes are given only for firm matches. The size field is filled for only some rows; it gives once, few, many or a size class.

cdr3_nt	cdr3_aa	j_call	clone_size	v_call	d_call
TGTGCCAGCAGCGGCAGTCCCCTAGAGACCCAGTACTTC	CASSGSPLETQYF	TRBJ2-5	NA	TRBV5-6	NA
TGTGCCAGCAGCTTGCCGAAAGGTGGGGGCCAAGAGACCCAGTACTTC	CASSLPKGGGQETQYF	TRBJ2-5	NA	TRBV5-4	NA
TGTGCCAGCGTAGCTGATCACACTGAAGCTTTCTTT	CASVADHTEAFF	TRBJ1-1	NA	TRBV6-2/TRBV6-3	NA
TGTGCCAGCAGTTTCGTGGGGGTCCTCCAAACCGGGGAGCTGTTTTTT	CASSFVGVLQTGELFF	TRBJ2-2	NA	TRBV28	NA
TGTGCCAGCAGCGCTGTAGCGGGGGGTCAAGAGACCCAGTACTTC	CASSAVAGGQETQYF	TRBJ2-5	NA	TRBV9	TRBD2
TGCAGTGCCAGACGGGACAACTATGGCTACACCTTC	CSARRDNYGYTF	TRBJ1-2	NA	TRBV20-1	NA
TGTGCCAGCAAACGGGACAGGGGTTCATTCTCCTACGAGCAGTACTTC	CASKRDRGSFSYEQYF	TRBJ2-7	NA	TRBV6-1	TRBD1
TGTGCCAGCAGTTTAAATTTCGGGGGGCTCCACGAGCAGTACTTC	CASSLNFGGLHEQYF	TRBJ2-7	NA	TRBV27	NA
TGTGCCAGCAGCAAACCGGGACAGGCAATCTCTGGGGCCAACGTCCTGACTTTC	CASSKPGQAISGANVLTF	TRBJ2-6	NA	TRBV3-1	TRBD1
TGCGCCAGCAGCCCCACAGATACAGGGAGCTCCTACGAGCAGTACTTC	CASSPTDTGSSYEQYF	TRBJ2-7	NA	TRBV4-1	NA
TGCAGCGTTGTATTACGGAACACTGAAGCTTTCTTT	CSVVLRNTEAFF	TRBJ1-1	NA	TRBV29-1	NA
TGTGCCAGCAACACCCTCGGGGGGTCCGGGACCCAGCATTTT	CASNTLGGSGTQHF	TRBJ1-5	NA	TRBV12-3/TRBV12-4	NA
TGTGCCAGCAGCCGTAAGCCAGGGAAAAACATTCAGTACTTC	CASSRKPGKNIQYF	TRBJ2-4	NA	TRBV6-5	NA
TGCAGCGTTGAGGAAGGGGTGAGGTCCCAGTACTTC	CSVEEGVRSQYF	TRBJ2-5	NA	TRBV29-1	NA
TGCAGCGTTAGTAGACAGCGGAACACTGAAGCTTTCTTT	CSVSRQRNTEAFF	TRBJ1-1	NA	TRBV29-1	NA
TGTGCCAGCAGTTCTCCTCTTACAGCCTCCGTCAGCTTT	CASSSPLTASVSF	TRBJ1-6	NA	TRBV28	NA
TGTGCCAGCAGTGACATAACAGGGGGTAATGAAAAACTGTTTTTT	CASSDITGGNEKLFF	TRBJ1-4	NA	TRBV2	TRBD1
TGTGCCAGCACTTCGGACAGCGAAGAGACCCAGTACTTC	CASTSDSEETQYF	TRBJ2-5	once	TRBV3-1	NA
TGTGCCAGCAGTTTCGGGGGGGCCAAAAACATTCAGTACTTC	CASSFGGAKNIQYF	TRBJ2-4	NA	TRBV12-3/TRBV12-4	TRBD2
TGTGCCAGCAGTGTTACGTCAGAGACCCAGTACTTC	CASSVTSETQYF	TRBJ2-5	NA	TRBV6-6	NA
TGTGCCAGCAGTTTACAGGGTGCGGATGGCTACACCTTC	CASSLQGADGYTF	TRBJ1-2	NA	TRBV6-2/TRBV6-3	NA
TGCGCCAGCAGCTTGGCGGGGACAGGGAGGGAGACCCAGTACTTC	CASSLAGTGRETQYF	TRBJ2-5	once	TRBV5-1	TRBD1
TGCAGCGTTGGAAACGCCGGAAACACCATATATTTT	CSVGNAGNTIYF	TRBJ1-3	NA	TRBV29-1	NA
TGTGCCAGCAGCTCCAGGGGGCTGGGAAATTCACCCCTCCACTTT	CASSSRGLGNSPLHF	TRBJ1-6	NA	TRBV7-9	TRBD1
TGTGCCAGCAGTTTCGGGACAGGTTTGAACACTGAAGCTTTCTTT	CASSFGTGLNTEAFF	TRBJ1-1	NA	TRBV6-5	TRBD1
TGTGCCAGCAGCGCCTGGGCGGTGGGTAGCACAGATACGCAGTATTTT	CASSAWAVGSTDTQYF	TRBJ2-3	NA	TRBV11-1	NA
TGTGCCAGCAGTTACTGGCAGGGCTCTGGGGCCAACGTCCTGACTTTC	CASSYWQGSGANVLTF	TRBJ2-6	NA	TRBV6-5	NA
TGTGCCAGCAGTGAAACTCATATGGGGCAGCAGTACTTC	CASSETHMGQQYF	TRBJ2-7	NA	TRBV6-1	NA
TGCGCCAGCAGCCAACCAGGACAGGGGGCTTCAGATACGCAGTATTTT	CASSQPGQGASDTQYF	TRBJ2-3	NA	TRBV4-1	TRBD1
TGTGCCAGCAGCCTTGAGGGGGGATCAGCTAACTATGGCTACACCTTC	CASSLEGGSANYGYTF	TRBJ1-2	NA	TRBV3-1	NA
TGTGCCAGCCAACCAGCGGGGGGGAACAATGAGCAGTTCTTC	CASQPAGGNNEQFF	TRBJ2-1	NA	TRBV6-5	TRBD2
TGTGCCAGTAAAGCAGGGCTTTCGTCCTACGAGCAGTACTTC	CASKAGLSSYEQYF	TRBJ2-7	NA	TRBV19	NA
TGTGCCAGCAGCTTCCGCGGGGAAGCGTCCTACGAGCAGTACTTC	CASSFRGEASYEQYF	TRBJ2-7	NA	TRBV7-2	NA
TGTGCCAGCAGCTTGGCCGGGGTTGGCACAGATACGCAGTATTTT	CASSLAGVGTDTQYF	TRBJ2-3	NA	TRBV5-6	NA
TGTGCCAGCAGCGCAACAGGGGTCTATGGCTACACCTTC	CASSATGVYGYTF	TRBJ1-2	NA	TRBV9	TRBD1
TGTGCCAGCAGCTGGACTAGCGGGAGCACAGATACGCAGTATTTT	CASSWTSGSTDTQYF	TRBJ2-3	NA	TRBV6-2/TRBV6-3	TRBD2
TGTGCCAGCAGCTTAGAGGGAACGGCCCGAGAGCCCCAGCATTTT	CASSLEGTAREPQHF	TRBJ1-5	NA	TRBV7-9	NA
TGCAGCGCCGGGACTAGCGGGGGTACCGGGGAGCTGTTTTTT	CSAGTSGGTGELFF	TRBJ2-2	NA	TRBV29-1	TRBD2
TGTGCCAGCAGCCAACAACCGGGGGGGAACACTGAAGCTTTCTTT	CASSQQPGGNTEAFF	TRBJ1-1	NA	TRBV3-1	NA
TGCAGCTTTAGGACTAGCGTTGGAAACATTCAGTACTTC	CSFRTSVGNIQYF	TRBJ2-4	NA	TRBV29-1	TRBD2
TGTGCCAGCAGGCGTCCGGCCGTTAGCTCCTATAATTCACCCCTCCACTTT	CASRRPAVSSYNSPLHF	TRBJ1-6	NA	TRBV6-1	NA
TGTGCCATCAGTTTCGGGACTGAGGTCTATGGCTACACCTTC	CAISFGTEVYGYTF	TRBJ1-2	NA	TRBV10-3	NA
TGCAGTGCCACCCGTGGCTCCTGGAAACAAGAGACCCAGTACTTC	CSATRGSWKQETQYF	TRBJ2-5	NA	TRBV20-1	NA
TGTGCCAGCAGCCCTCGCGGGGGGCAAGGGAACATTCAGTACTTC	CASSPRGGQGNIQYF	TRBJ2-4	NA	TRBV4-2	TRBD2
TGTGCCAGTAGTATGCAGGTGCGGAGCACAGATACGCAGTATTTT	CASSMQVRSTDTQYF	TRBJ2-3	NA	TRBV19	NA
TGTGCCAGCAGTTCCGGGACAGGGGGTCGAAGCATTCAGTACTTC	CASSSGTGGRSIQYF	TRBJ2-4	NA	TRBV28	TRBD1
TGTGCCAGCAGCTTAGGGGGACAGGTTAGCAATCAGCCCCAGCATTTT	CASSLGGQVSNQPQHF	TRBJ1-5	NA	TRBV7-2	TRBD1
TGTGCCATCAGTGAGTTTAATGAGCAGTTCTTC	CAISEFNEQFF	TRBJ2-1	NA	TRBV10-3	NA
TGCGCCAGCAGCCCAATACTCTCTAGGCAAGAGACCCAGTACTTC	CASSPILSRQETQYF	TRBJ2-5	NA	TRBV5-1	NA
TGTGCCAGCAGCTTAGCATTCCGGGCCACTGAAGCTTTCTTT	CASSLAFRATEAFF	TRBJ1-1	NA	TRBV7-9	NA
TGTGCCAGCAGCTTAAACAGGCCCACCGGGGAGCTGTTTTTT	CASSLNRPTGELFF	TRBJ2-2	NA	TRBV7-2	NA